The entry that follows covers one TCR beta chain sequence. The sample belongs to a study of blood T cell repertoires in COVID-19. The protocol was immunoSEQ multiplex PCR, while the TCRdb copy is restricted to in-frame clones and leaves out a portion. The sample carries over 60,000 clones, 80% to 90% recorded once. With V trimmed by 0 bases and J by 4 bases, 8 bases remained unmatched. The germline V gene encodes CDR1 SGHNT and CDR2 YYREEE (reference sequence). This CDR3 is 16 amino acids long. Sequenced sample: peripheral blood. The chain recombines TRBV5-4 with TRBJ1-2; 8 nucleotides match TRBD1. The sequence came from a woman of 80 years or more with active COVID-19. The CDR3 bases are TGTGCCAGCAGCTTGGAGGCAGGGGGCGTGGGCTATGGCTACACCTTC. Translation gives CASSLEAGGVGYGYTF. The complete variable domain, with remaining parts taken from reference TRBV5-4 and TRBJ1-2, reads ETGVTQSPTHLIKTRGQQVTLRCSSQSGHNTVSWYQQALGQGPQFIFQYYREEENGRGNFPPRFSGLQFPNYSSELNVNALELDDSALYLCASSLEAGGVGYGYTFGSGTRLTVV.